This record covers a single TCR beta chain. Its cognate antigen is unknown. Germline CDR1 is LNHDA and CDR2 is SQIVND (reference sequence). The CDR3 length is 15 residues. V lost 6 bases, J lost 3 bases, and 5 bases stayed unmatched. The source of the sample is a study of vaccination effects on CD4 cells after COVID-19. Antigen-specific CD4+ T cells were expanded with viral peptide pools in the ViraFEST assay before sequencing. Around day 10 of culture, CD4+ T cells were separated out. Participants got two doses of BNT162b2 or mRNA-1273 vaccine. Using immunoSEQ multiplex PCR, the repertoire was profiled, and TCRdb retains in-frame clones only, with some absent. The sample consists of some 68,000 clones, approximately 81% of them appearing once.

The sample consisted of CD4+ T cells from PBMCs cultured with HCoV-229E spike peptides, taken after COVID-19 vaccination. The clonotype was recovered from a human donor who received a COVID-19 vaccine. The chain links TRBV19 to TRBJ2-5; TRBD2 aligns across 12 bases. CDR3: CASRLAGGREETQYF. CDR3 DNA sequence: TGTGCCAGTAGACTAGCGGGGGGACGTGAAGAGACCCAGTACTTC.